This T cell receptor beta chain was identified in a study of T cells in severe cutaneous drug reactions (dated by TCRdb to the late 2010s). In the study overall: Recruitment took place between the early 2010s and the late 2010s, drawing patients from Taiwan, Thailand and a European registry network. Enrollment was limited to patients whose SJS/TEN or DRESS diagnosis was probable or definite according to RegiSCAR criteria. The Naranjo algorithm and the ALDEN drug causality algorithm were used to assign the culprit drug. Blister fluids/cells, PBMC and other biological samples were taken from patients in the acute stage or the recovery stage. Single-cell sequencing, quantitative PCR validation, functional assays and transgenic mouse experiments were combined with bulk TCR sequencing. To build the libraries, iRepertoire multiplex PCR was used, and the authors pointed to a comparison in which iRepertoire and 5' RACE methods, with or without UMI, captured abundant clonotypes similarly.

The donors whose samples were sequenced had carbamazepine-induced Stevens-Johnson syndrome or toxic epidermal necrolysis (CBZ-SJS/TEN). The peripheral blood repertoires were taken from CBZ-SJS/TEN patients of two origins, four or five Han Chinese and six or seven European. Patients with drug-induced severe cutaneous adverse reactions had T cell receptor repertoires profiled by next-generation sequencing to look for drug-specific clonotypes. The RNA source was either peripheral blood mononuclear cells or blister cells from skin lesions. For both bulk and single-cell sequencing, libraries were prepared with the iRepertoire multiplex PCR system and TCR subtype-specific primers. Bulk TCR beta libraries were generated by multiplex PCR with primers targeting V, D and J gene regions. Bulk TCR library preparation used roughly 95-550 ng of RNA per sample as input. An Illumina MiSeq was used to sequence the bulk TCR beta amplicons. The authors' analysis ran thus. Sample misassignments and low-quality sequencing reads were removed through quality control steps. CDR3 was defined as the amino acids lying between the Y[YFLI]C motif of the V-gene and the [FW]GXGT motif of the J-segment. TRBV and TRBJ gene assignments and CDR3 clonotypes followed the IMGT database. TRBV expression in each sample was normalized to the mean expression of the same gene in PBMC from more than 35 healthy donors. Reads reprocessed by TCRdb are summarized as one entry per CDR3 protein sequence, and DNA is absent. TCRdb's processing, not the study's, gives the V and J calls here. The sample has roughly 5,400 distinct CDR3 sequences on record. The ten largest clonotypes hold just over 15% of the sample.

On this clonotype: Its binding antigen is unknown.

What the research found in general, with its limitations: The authors stated that further study is still needed to find out whether the public TCR applies more generally to SJS/TEN caused by other drugs. A public TCRbeta CDR3 was found in all seven CBZ-SJS/TEN blister samples (mean about 14%) but was undetectable or scarce in tolerant-control and healthy-donor PBMC. CBZ-SJS/TEN patients showed strongly increased TRBV12-4 usage, with averages of 25% to 40% in blister cells and roughly 5% in PBMC.

The CDR3 measures 13 amino acids from cysteine to phenylalanine. No DNA has been recorded. CDR1 and CDR2 are read off the germline V gene as SGHTA and FQGNSA. Sequenced material: PBMCs. The rearranged chain carries TRBV7-2 and TRBJ2-5. The receptor was derived from a human donor with a severe cutaneous adverse drug reaction. This receptor carries the CDR3 CASSRTYQETQYF. The CDR3 plus the reference TRBV7-2 and TRBJ2-5 genes for the other parts give the full variable domain: GAGVSQSPSNKVTEKGKDVELRCDPISGHTALYWYRQSLGQGLEFLIYFQGNSAPDKSGLPSDRFSAERTGGSVSTLTIQRTQQEDSAVYLCASSRTYQETQYFGPGTRLLVL.